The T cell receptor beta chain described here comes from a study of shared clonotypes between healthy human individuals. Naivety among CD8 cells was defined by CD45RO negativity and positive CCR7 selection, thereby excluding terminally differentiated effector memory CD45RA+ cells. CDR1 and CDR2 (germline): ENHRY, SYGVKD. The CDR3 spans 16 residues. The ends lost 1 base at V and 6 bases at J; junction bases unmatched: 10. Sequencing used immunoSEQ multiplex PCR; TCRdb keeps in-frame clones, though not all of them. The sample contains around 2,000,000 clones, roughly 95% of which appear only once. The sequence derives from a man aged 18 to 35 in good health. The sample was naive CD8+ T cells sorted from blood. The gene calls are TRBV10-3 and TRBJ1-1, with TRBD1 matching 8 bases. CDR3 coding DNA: TGTGCCATCAGTGAGTTATCCCTACAGGGGGACGCTGAAGCTTTCTTT. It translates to CAISELSLQGDAEAFF.